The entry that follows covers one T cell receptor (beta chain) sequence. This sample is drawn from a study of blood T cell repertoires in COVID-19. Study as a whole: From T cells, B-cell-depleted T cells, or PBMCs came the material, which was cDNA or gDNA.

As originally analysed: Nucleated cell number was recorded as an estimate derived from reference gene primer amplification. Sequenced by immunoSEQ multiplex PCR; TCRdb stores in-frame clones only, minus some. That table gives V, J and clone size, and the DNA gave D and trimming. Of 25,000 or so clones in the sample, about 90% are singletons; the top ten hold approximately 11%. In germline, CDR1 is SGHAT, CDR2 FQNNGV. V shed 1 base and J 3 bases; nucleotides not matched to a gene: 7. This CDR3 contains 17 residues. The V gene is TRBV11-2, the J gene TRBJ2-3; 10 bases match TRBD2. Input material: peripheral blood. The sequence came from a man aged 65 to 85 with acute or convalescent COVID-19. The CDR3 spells CASSLVLAGARTDTQYF. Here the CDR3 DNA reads TGTGCCAGCAGCTTAGTCCTAGCGGGAGCCAGAACAGATACGCAGTATTTT.